Below are 27 T cell receptor beta chains sequenced from a single sample in a study of control samples from healthy donors and cancer patients. Sequencing used immunoSEQ multiplex PCR; TCRdb keeps in-frame clones, though not all of them. The sample includes approximately 94,000 clones, over 75% of them seen just once. Sequencing used blood. The receptors originated from a woman aged 50 to 60 in good health.

This clone was seen only once. The V and J genes are TRBV6-2 or TRBV6-3 and TRBJ2-7; D ambiguous. Germline CDR1 reads MNHEY; CDR2 reads SVGEGT. The CDR3 has 12 residues. The V end lost 1 base, the J end lost 4 bases, and 5 bases lay between the germline ends. As DNA, the CDR3 is TGTGCCAGCAGTTACTTCCGGTACGAGCAGTACTTC. Its translation is CASSYFRYEQYF.

The sample holds one count of this clone. The chain recombines TRBV7-2 with TRBJ1-1; D not resolved. Germline V CDR1 and CDR2: SGHTA, FQGNSA. The CDR3 is 14 amino acids. V was shortened by 1 base and J by 3 bases, with 9 bases between the two germline ends. Written as DNA, the CDR3 is TGTGCCAGCAGCTTAGGGGTAACGGACACTGAAGCTTTCTTT. Its translation: CASSLGVTDTEAFF.

V gene TRBV7-8 combines with J gene TRBJ2-1; 9 bases fit TRBD2. The junction had 0 bases not matched to a gene; V was cut back by 1 base and J by 2 bases. The CDR3 is 15 amino acids. Per germline, CDR1 SGHVS and CDR2 FQNEAQ. CDR3 nucleotides: TGTGCCAGCAGCTTAGGACTAGCGGCCTACAATGAGCAGTTCTTC. As protein: CASSLGLAAYNEQFF. Full variable domain (remainder filled in from reference TRBV7-8 and TRBJ2-1): GAGVSQSPRYKVAKRGQDVALRCDPISGHVSLFWYQQALGQGPEFLTYFQNEAQLDKSGLPSDRFFAERPEGSVSTLKIQRTQQEDSAVYLCASSLGLAAYNEQFFGPGTRLTVL.

The DNA of the CDR3 is TGTGCCTGGAATGCCCCTCCCCGAGATACGCAGTATTTT. Its protein is CAWNAPPRDTQYF. The V gene is TRBV30, the J gene TRBJ2-3, with D unresolved. V lost 4 bases, J lost 5 bases, and 13 bases lay in between. CDR3 length equals 13 residues. Looked up from germline, CDR1 is GTSNPN and CDR2 is SVGIG (reference sequence).

The chain's CDR3 is CASNTRVGPGPNYGYTF. The DNA for the CDR3 is TGCGCCAGCAACACTCGAGTCGGACCTGGGCCCAACTATGGCTACACCTTC. The J gene is TRBJ1-2, the V gene TRBV4-1; D not certain. Deletions cut 7 bases from V and 2 bases from J, with 23 bases between. The CDR3 length is 17 residues. From germline, CDR1 is MGHRA and CDR2 YSYEKL.

The table lists this clone with a count of one. The chain employs TRBV18 and TRBJ2-3, with D hard to call. The CDR3 has 14 amino acids. Germline CDR1 is KGHSH and CDR2 is LQKENI. Trimming cost V 2 bases and J 4 bases, with 10 bases left between them. CDR3 DNA sequence: TGTGCCAGCTCACCATTTTATCTCCCAGATACGCAGTATTTT. Encoded protein: CASSPFYLPDTQYF.

This clone turned up a few times. CDR3 nucleotide sequence: TGTGCCAGCAGCTTAAGGGGGGACACCGGGGAGCTGTTTTTT. The encoded protein is CASSLRGDTGELFF. The gene calls are TRBV7-2 and TRBJ2-2; the D call may be TRBD1 or TRBD2 (6 bases each). The germline V gene encodes CDR1 SGHTA and CDR2 FQGNSA. The CDR3 extends over 14 amino acids. The V end was cut by 2 bases, the J end by 3 bases, with 7 bases between. Combining the CDR3 with reference TRBV7-2 and TRBJ2-2 gives the whole variable domain GAGVSQSPSNKVTEKGKDVELRCDPISGHTALYWYRQSLGQGLEFLIYFQGNSAPDKSGLPSDRFSAERTGGSVSTLTIQRTQQEDSAVYLCASSLRGDTGELFFGEGSRLTVL.

This clone was recorded once. The chain couples TRBV6-5 to TRBJ1-4; the match to TRBD1 covers 7 bases. This CDR3 contains 15 residues. The ends lost 5 bases at V and 5 bases at J; junction bases unmatched: 8. Germline assignment: CDR1 MNHEY and CDR2 SVGAGI. The CDR3 region has the DNA TGTGCCAGCAGTCTACGCTTGACAGGGAATGAAAAACTGTTTTTT. Residues: CASSLRLTGNEKLFF.

The chain combines TRBV19 with TRBJ2-7; TRBD2 is a possible D gene (6 bases). The CDR3 sequence is 15 residues long. Trimming removed 2 bases at V and 0 bases at J, with 11 bases between. The germline V gene encodes CDR1 LNHDA and CDR2 SQIVND (reference sequence). CDR3 coding DNA: TGTGCCAGTAGTATATTCGGGGGTATCTCCTACGAGCAGTACTTC. It translates to CASSIFGGISYEQYF.

This chain uses TRBV7-2 with TRBJ1-2; D is unresolved. Germline V gene data show CDR1 as SGHTA and CDR2 as FQGNSA. This CDR3 contains 13 residues. Trimming removed 6 bases from V and 1 base from J, with 9 bases in between. The CDR3 DNA sequence: TGTGCCAGCAGGGAGGAGGATAACTATGGCTACACCTTC. It codes for CASREEDNYGYTF.

The chain links TRBV2 to TRBJ2-7; 15 bases are a match to TRBD2. The germline gives CDR1 SNHLY, CDR2 FYNNEI. The CDR3 is 14 amino acids. After removal of 6 bases from V and 8 bases from J, the junction contained 5 bases not matched to a gene. The CDR3 region has the DNA TGTGCCAGCAGAGGACTAGCGGGGGGGAAAAAGCAGTACTTC. This encodes CASRGLAGGKKQYF.

The CDR3 is CASSQEMHGRRGTDTQYF. CDR3 DNA: TGTGCCAGCAGCCAAGAAATGCACGGGAGGCGGGGCACAGATACGCAGTATTTT. The chain employs TRBV3-1 (or the pseudogene TRBV3-2) and TRBJ2-3; 7 bases agree with TRBD2. V lost 0 bases, J lost 1 base, and 10 bases stayed unmatched. CDR3 length: 18 residues. Germline CDR1 LGHDT, CDR2 YNNKEL (reference sequence).

The chain combines TRBV14 with TRBJ1-1; D gene unclear. The CDR3 sequence is 12 residues long. In germline, CDR1 is SGHDN, CDR2 FVKESK. The V gene lost 11 bases and the J gene lost 1 base, with 11 bases spanning the gap. CDR3: CAVKHQNTEAFF. The CDR3 DNA sequence: TGTGCCGTCAAACATCAGAACACTGAAGCTTTCTTT.

The gene calls are TRBV2 and TRBJ2-3, with 7 bases fitting TRBD2. This CDR3 has 13 residues. With 4 bases clipped from V and 3 bases from J, the junction kept 1 base outside the gene matches. Germline V gene lookup returns CDR1 SNHLY and CDR2 FYNNEI. The CDR3 here is CASSGGSTDTQYF. In DNA form, the CDR3 reads TGTGCCAGCAGTGGCGGGAGTACAGATACGCAGTATTTT.

J is TRBJ2-1 and V is TRBV27, with 8 bases identical to TRBD1. Germline CDR1 and CDR2: MNHEY and SMNVEV (reference sequence). J was trimmed by 6 bases and V by 5 bases; bases with no gene match: 12. The CDR3 extends over 16 amino acids. The CDR3 protein is CASSLKPRTGINEQFF. The CDR3 DNA reads TGTGCCAGCAGTCTTAAACCTCGGACAGGGATCAATGAGCAGTTCTTC.

This clone was picked up one time. The chain has TRBV13 and TRBJ1-1; D might be TRBD1 (6 bases). The V and J ends lost 5 bases and 8 bases respectively, with 9 bases between them. The CDR3 contains 11 residues. CDR1 and CDR2 (germline): PRHDT, FYEKMQ (reference sequence). The CDR3 here is CASSIQGEAFF. CDR3 nucleotide sequence: TGTGCCAGCAGCATCCAGGGGGAAGCTTTCTTT.

As DNA, the CDR3 is TGTGCCAGCCACAGGGATACTGGCGAGCAGTACTTC. Amino acid sequence: CASHRDTGEQYF. The chain couples TRBV5-4 to TRBJ2-7; possibly TRBD1 for D (6 bases). The V and J ends lost 7 bases and 6 bases respectively, with 14 bases between them. The CDR3 has 12 residues. CDR1 is SGHNT, CDR2 YYREEE, per germline (reference sequence).

This chain links TRBV5-5 with TRBJ1-4; the D gene is possibly TRBD1 (6 bases). In germline, CDR1 is SGHKS, CDR2 YYEKEE (reference sequence). The V and J ends lost 0 bases and 7 bases respectively, with 13 bases between them. This CDR3 is 15 amino acids long. CDR3 residues: CASSLVPGAGEKLFF. Written as DNA, the CDR3 is TGTGCCAGCAGCTTGGTTCCGGGGGCGGGTGAAAAACTGTTTTTT.

V gene TRBV7-9 combines with J gene TRBJ2-5, with TRBD1 matching 8 bases. This CDR3 spans 13 amino acids. Looked up from germline, CDR1 is SEHNR and CDR2 is FQNEAQ (reference sequence). J was trimmed by 5 bases and V by 5 bases; bases with no gene match: 4. DNA of the CDR3: TGTGCCAGCAGCACAGGGGGAGAGGAGACCCAGTACTTC. Translation: CASSTGGEETQYF.

This clone was recorded only once. The chain recombines TRBV6-1 with TRBJ1-2; TRBD1 is a possible D gene (5 bases). Germline CDR1 and CDR2: MNHNS and SASEGT. The CDR3 has 15 residues. V was cut by 2 bases and J by 8 bases, with 18 bases left in between. CDR3 sequence reads: CASSETWDRRGGYTF. Here the CDR3 DNA reads TGTGCCAGCAGTGAAACTTGGGACCGCAGAGGGGGCTACACCTTC.

The chain recombines TRBV7-2 with TRBJ2-5; a weak D match, TRBD2 (6 bases). This CDR3 is built from 15 residues. Trimming removed 1 base at V and 5 bases at J, with 14 bases between. The germline CDR1 and CDR2 sequences are SGHTA and FQGNSA. CDR3 loop: CASSLGRAGSETQYF. CDR3 nucleotides: TGTGCCAGCAGCTTAGGGCGTGCGGGGTCGGAGACCCAGTACTTC.

V usage is TRBV4-3 and J usage is TRBJ1-2; the D is unclear. Germline V lookup: CDR1 LGHNA, CDR2 YSLEER. The V end lost 0 bases, the J end lost 0 bases, and 8 bases lay between the germline ends. The CDR3 is 15 residues long. The CDR3 region is CASSQDGGANYGYTF. CDR3 nucleotide sequence: TGCGCCAGCAGCCAAGATGGTGGGGCTAACTATGGCTACACCTTC.

The chain couples TRBV30 to TRBJ1-2; D might be TRBD1 (5 bases). V lost 4 bases, J lost 1 base, and 16 bases lay in between. Germline values: CDR1 GTSNPN, CDR2 SVGIG (reference sequence). The CDR3 is 15 amino acids. The chain's CDR3 is CAWKRDSLINYGYTF. CDR3 DNA sequence: TGTGCCTGGAAGAGAGACAGCCTAATTAACTATGGCTACACCTTC.

The chain carries TRBV12-3 or TRBV12-4 and TRBJ1-1; no definite D call. V lost 6 bases to trimming and J lost 1 base, with 9 bases between them. CDR3 size: 13 residues. CDR3 protein: CASRRTRNTEAFF. The CDR3 region has the DNA TGTGCCAGCAGGCGGACGCGGAACACTGAAGCTTTCTTT.

The chain uses TRBV7-9 and TRBJ2-7, with a weak D call TRBD2 (6 bases). V dropped 5 bases and J dropped 0 bases, with 14 bases sitting between them. This CDR3 comprises 15 residues. Germline V lookup: CDR1 SEHNR, CDR2 FQNEAQ (reference sequence). The CDR3 reads CASSPTGLLSYEQYV. The CDR3 nucleotides are TGTGCCAGCAGCCCGACGGGACTTCTCTCCTACGAGCAGTACGTC.

The CDR3 region is CASSLSSNSNQPQHF. CDR3 nucleotide sequence: TGTGCCAGCAGCTTAAGCAGTAATAGCAATCAGCCCCAGCATTTT. The chain recombines TRBV7-2 with TRBJ1-5, with D unclear. Per germline, CDR1 SGHTA and CDR2 FQGNSA. CDR3 length: 15 residues. Trimming stripped 2 bases from V and 0 bases from J, with 8 bases between.

The chain couples TRBV3-1 (or the pseudogene TRBV3-2) to TRBJ2-5; TRBD2 aligns across 10 bases. J gave up 2 bases and V 3 bases, and 6 bases lay outside the gene matches. Germline V gives CDR1 LGHDT, CDR2 YNNKEL (reference sequence). The CDR3 has 16 residues. This chain's CDR3 is CASSHRSGGPQETQYF. In DNA, the CDR3 is TGTGCCAGCAGCCATCGTAGCGGGGGGCCTCAAGAGACCCAGTACTTC.